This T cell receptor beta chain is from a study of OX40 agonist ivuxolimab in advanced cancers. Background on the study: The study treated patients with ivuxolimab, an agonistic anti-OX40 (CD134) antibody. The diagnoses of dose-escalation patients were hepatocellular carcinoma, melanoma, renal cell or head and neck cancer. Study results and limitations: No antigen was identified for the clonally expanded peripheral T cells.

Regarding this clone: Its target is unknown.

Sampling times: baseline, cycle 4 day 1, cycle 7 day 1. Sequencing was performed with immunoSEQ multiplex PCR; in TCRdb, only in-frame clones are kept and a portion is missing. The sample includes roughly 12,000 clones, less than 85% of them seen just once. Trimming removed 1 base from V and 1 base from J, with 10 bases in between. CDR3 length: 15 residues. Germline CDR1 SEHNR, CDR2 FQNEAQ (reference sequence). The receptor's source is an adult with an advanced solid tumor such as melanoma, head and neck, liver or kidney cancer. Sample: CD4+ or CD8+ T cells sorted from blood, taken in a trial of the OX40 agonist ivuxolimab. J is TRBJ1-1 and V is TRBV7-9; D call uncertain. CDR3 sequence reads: CASSLELGRNTEAFF. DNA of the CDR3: TGTGCCAGCAGCTTAGAATTAGGCAGGAACACTGAAGCTTTCTTT.